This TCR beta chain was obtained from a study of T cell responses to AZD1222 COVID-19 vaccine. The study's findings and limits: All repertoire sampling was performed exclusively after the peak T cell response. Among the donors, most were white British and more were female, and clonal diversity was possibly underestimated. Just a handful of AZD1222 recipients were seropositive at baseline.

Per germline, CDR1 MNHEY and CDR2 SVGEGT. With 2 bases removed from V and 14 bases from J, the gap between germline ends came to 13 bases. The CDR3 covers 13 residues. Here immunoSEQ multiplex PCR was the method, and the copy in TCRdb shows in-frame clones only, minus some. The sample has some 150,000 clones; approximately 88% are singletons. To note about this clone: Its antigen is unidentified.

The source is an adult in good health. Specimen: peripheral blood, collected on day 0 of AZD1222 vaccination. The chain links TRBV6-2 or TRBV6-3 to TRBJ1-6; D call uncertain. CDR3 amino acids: CASSYEAVVTLHF. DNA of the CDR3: TGTGCCAGCAGTTACGAGGCAGTCGTAACCCTCCACTTT.